This T cell receptor beta chain was recovered during a study of T cell responses to AZD1222 COVID-19 vaccine. Generated by immunoSEQ multiplex PCR, the TCRdb table keeps only in-frame clones and is missing some. Of 120,000 to 150,000 clones listed, more than 70% are singletons. V lost 0 bases and J 0 bases, leaving 17 bases between the germline ends. From germline, CDR1 is LNHDA and CDR2 SQIVND (reference sequence). The length of the CDR3 is 19 residues. This chain uses TRBV19 with TRBJ1-4; no reliable D call. Sample: peripheral blood, taken on day 0 of AZD1222 vaccination. The origin of this receptor is an adult in good health. CDR3 sequence (DNA): TGTGCCAGTAGTATAGATCCGACGGAGAGGCACCCAACTAATGAAAAACTGTTTTTT. It specifies CASSIDPTERHPTNEKLFF.